The 10 T cell receptor beta chains reported below all come from one sample, sequenced in a study of CD8+ T cells in alopecia areata. After isolation, RNA underwent reverse transcription to generate cDNA as the sequencing template. The method was immunoSEQ multiplex PCR; TCRdb's version includes in-frame clones alone and lacks a portion of them. The repertoire holds more than 95,000 clones, 60% to 65% seen once, with 5.7% in the top ten. Treatment given: oral pan-JAK inhibitor, 5-10 mg twice daily. Sample: CD4+ T cells sorted from blood, taken at week 4, from a patient treated with tofacitinib. Every receptor here comes from a human donor with alopecia areata.

This clone has just one count. This chain uses TRBV29-1 with TRBJ2-5, with D maybe TRBD2 (5 bases). CDR3 size: 12 residues. V dropped 4 bases and J dropped 5 bases, with 11 bases sitting between them. Germline CDR1 is SQVTM and CDR2 is ANQGSEA. CDR3 coding DNA: TGCAGCGTTGCTAGGACGGGGGAGACCCAGTACTTC. Residues: CSVARTGETQYF.

The chain recombines TRBV29-1 with TRBJ2-5; D assignment may be TRBD1 or TRBD2 (6 bases each). Trimming shortened V by 7 bases and J by 5 bases, and 17 bases separated the two germline ends. CDR3 length: 13 amino acids. Germline assignment: CDR1 SQVTM and CDR2 ANQGSEA. In DNA form, the CDR3 reads TGCAGCGCCTTAAAGGGGGGCAGGGAGACCCAGTACTTC. Amino acids: CSALKGGRETQYF.

This chain links TRBV7-9 with TRBJ2-1, with D tentatively TRBD2 (6 bases). Germline CDR1 and CDR2: SEHNR and FQNEAQ (reference sequence). The V end lost 5 bases, the J end lost 5 bases, and 16 bases lay between the germline ends. The CDR3 spans 15 residues. The CDR3 region is CASSLFRETDNEQFF. The CDR3, as DNA: TGTGCCAGCAGCCTATTCCGGGAGACCGACAATGAGCAGTTCTTC. The full variable domain, its missing parts supplied by reference TRBV7-9 and TRBJ2-1, is DTGVSQNPRHKITKRGQNVTFRCDPISEHNRLYWYRQTLGQGPEFLTYFQNEAQLEKSRLLSDRFSAERPKGSFSTLEIQRTEQGDSAMYLCASSLFRETDNEQFFGPGTRLTVL.

Only one count was recorded for this clone. The V gene is TRBV5-1, the J gene TRBJ2-1; D might be TRBD1 (7 bases). This CDR3 comprises 14 residues. Trimming shortened V by 4 bases and J by 8 bases, and 16 bases separated the two germline ends. CDR1 is SGHRS, CDR2 YFSETQ, per germline. The CDR3 here is CASSAGTDLDEQFF. The CDR3 DNA sequence: TGCGCCAGCAGCGCGGGGACAGATCTCGATGAGCAGTTCTTC.

The chain is built from TRBV28 and TRBJ1-5; 8 bases align to TRBD1. Germline loops: CDR1 MDHEN, CDR2 SYDVKM. Germline trimming cut 10 bases from V and 0 bases from J; bases unmatched to any gene: 14. This CDR3 has 17 residues. CDR3 protein: CATIDAGTGFSNQPQHF. The CDR3, as DNA: TGTGCCACCATAGACGCCGGGACAGGCTTTAGCAATCAGCCCCAGCATTTT.

This clone has a handful of counts. This chain uses TRBV19 with TRBJ2-5, with 13 bases aligning to TRBD2. This CDR3 spans 13 amino acids. Germline CDR1 reads LNHDA; CDR2 reads SQIVND (reference sequence). The junction had 2 bases not matched to a gene; V was cut back by 9 bases and J by 4 bases. CDR3 sequence reads: CASGLAGVETQYF. The CDR3 region has the DNA TGTGCCAGCGGACTAGCGGGAGTAGAGACCCAGTACTTC.

The genes are TRBV27 and TRBJ1-2; TRBD1 aligns across 11 bases. The CDR3 covers 14 residues. V lost 4 bases, J lost 7 bases, and 5 bases stayed unmatched. In germline, CDR1 is MNHEY, CDR2 SMNVEV (reference sequence). CDR3 protein: CASSSDRGRGGYTF. The CDR3 DNA reads as TGTGCCAGCAGTTCGGACAGGGGGCGAGGTGGCTACACCTTC.

This clone has a handful of counts. The chain employs TRBV4-3 and TRBJ1-1, with TRBD1 matching 10 bases. The CDR3 is 15 amino acids. After removal of 0 bases from V and 10 bases from J, the junction contained 8 bases not matched to a gene. Germline values: CDR1 LGHNA, CDR2 YSLEER. CDR3 region: CASSQDAGQGSGAFF. The CDR3, as DNA: TGCGCCAGCAGCCAAGATGCGGGACAGGGGTCCGGAGCTTTCTTT.

This clone was recorded once. The V call is TRBV7-2, the J call TRBJ1-2, with D uncertain. Germline V CDR1 and CDR2: SGHTA, FQGNSA. This CDR3 is 12 amino acids long. The CDR3 sequence: CAEEFTNYGYTF. In DNA form, the CDR3 reads TGTGCGGAGGAGTTCACTAACTATGGCTACACCTTC.

This chain uses TRBV30 with TRBJ1-1; D gene ambiguous. Deletions cut 1 base from V and 2 bases from J, with 14 bases between. The CDR3 contains 15 residues. Per the germline V gene, CDR1 is GTSNPN and CDR2 is SVGIG (reference sequence). CDR3 loop: CAWSAHSGFNTEAFF. Here the CDR3 DNA reads TGTGCCTGGAGTGCACATTCGGGGTTCAACACTGAAGCTTTCTTT.